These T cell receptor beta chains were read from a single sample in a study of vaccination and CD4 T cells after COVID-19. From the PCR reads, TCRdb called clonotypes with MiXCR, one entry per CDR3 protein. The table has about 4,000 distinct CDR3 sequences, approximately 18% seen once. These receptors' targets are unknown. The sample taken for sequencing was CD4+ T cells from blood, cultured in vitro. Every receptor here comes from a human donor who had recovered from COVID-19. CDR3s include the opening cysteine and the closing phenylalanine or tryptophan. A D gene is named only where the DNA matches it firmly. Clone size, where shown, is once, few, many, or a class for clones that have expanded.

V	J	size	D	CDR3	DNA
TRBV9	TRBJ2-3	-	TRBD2	CASSVGTGTSSFNTQYF	TGTGCCAGCAGCGTAGGCACGGGGACTAGTTCTTTCAATACGCAGTATTTT
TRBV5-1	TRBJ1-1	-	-	CASSLPGVDTEAFF	TGCGCCAGCAGCTTGCCAGGGGTGGACACTGAAGCTTTCTTT
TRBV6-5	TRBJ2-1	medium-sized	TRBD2	CASSYGTSGALNEQFF	TGTGCCAGCAGTTACGGGACTAGCGGGGCCCTCAATGAGCAGTTCTTC
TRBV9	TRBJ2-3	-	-	CASSVGQRFPDTQYF	TGTGCCAGCAGCGTAGGACAAAGGTTCCCAGATACGCAGTATTTT
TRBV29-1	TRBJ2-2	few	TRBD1	CSVKTGTGNTGELFF	TGCAGCGTGAAAACCGGGACAGGTAACACCGGGGAGCTGTTTTTT
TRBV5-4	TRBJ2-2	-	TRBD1	CASSSLDRGTGELFF	TGTGCCAGCAGCTCCCTGGACAGGGGAACCGGGGAGCTGTTTTTT
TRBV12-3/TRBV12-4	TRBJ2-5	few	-	CASRTTVGTQYF	TGTGCCAGCAGGACCACCGTGGGGACCCAGTACTTC
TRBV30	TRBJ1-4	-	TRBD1	CAWAGGVNEKLFF	TGTGCCTGGGCAGGGGGCGTGAATGAAAAACTGTTTTTT
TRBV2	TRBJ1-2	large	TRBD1	CASSFTDRVGYGYTF	TGTGCCAGCAGTTTTACTGACAGGGTGGGCTATGGCTACACCTTC
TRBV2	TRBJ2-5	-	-	CASDRDFQETQYF	TGTGCCAGCGACCGGGACTTCCAAGAGACCCAGTACTTC
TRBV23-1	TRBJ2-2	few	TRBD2	CASSQSVRGVNTGELFF	TGCGCCAGCAGTCAATCGGTGCGGGGGGTAAACACCGGGGAGCTGTTTTTT
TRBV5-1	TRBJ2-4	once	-	CASSWGRGAYNIQYF	TGCGCCAGCAGCTGGGGGAGAGGGGCTTACAACATTCAGTACTTC
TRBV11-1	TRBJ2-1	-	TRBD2	CASSSGLAGGREQFF	TGTGCCAGCAGCTCCGGACTAGCGGGGGGGCGCGAGCAGTTCTTC
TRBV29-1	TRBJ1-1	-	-	CSVGWQPTEAFF	TGCAGCGTTGGATGGCAGCCCACTGAAGCTTTCTTT
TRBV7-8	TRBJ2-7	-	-	CASSHGTGGTIFYEQYF	TGTGCCAGCAGCCACGGTACTGGGGGGACGATATTCTACGAGCAGTACTTC
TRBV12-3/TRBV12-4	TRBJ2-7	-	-	CASKRTASSYEQYF	TGTGCCAGCAAGAGGACGGCGAGCTCCTACGAGCAGTACTTC
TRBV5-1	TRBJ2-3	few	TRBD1	CASSQGQGKTDTQYF	TGCGCCAGCAGCCAAGGACAGGGGAAGACAGATACGCAGTATTTT
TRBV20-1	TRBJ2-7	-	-	CSASNGPAYEQYF	TGCAGTGCTTCCAACGGACCCGCCTACGAGCAGTACTTC
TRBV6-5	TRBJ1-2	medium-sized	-	CASSYSPTDPGYTF	TGTGCCAGCAGTTACTCACCGACAGATCCTGGCTACACCTTC
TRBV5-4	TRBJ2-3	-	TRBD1	CASSLGQLGTDTQYF	TGTGCCAGCAGCCTGGGACAGCTAGGCACAGATACGCAGTATTTT
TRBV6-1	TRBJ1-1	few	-	CASSELAPTVGVEAFF	TGTGCCAGCAGTGAACTTGCCCCTACCGTTGGGGTGGAAGCTTTCTTT
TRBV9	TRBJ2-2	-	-	CASSVGGTGELFF	TGTGCCAGCAGCGTAGGGGGCACCGGGGAGCTGTTTTTT
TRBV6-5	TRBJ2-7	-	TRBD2	CASSYLAGGRAYEQYF	TGTGCCAGCAGTTACCTAGCGGGGGGGCGGGCTTACGAGCAGTACTTC
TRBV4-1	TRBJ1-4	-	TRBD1	CASSLDRVYPTNEKLFF	TGCGCCAGCAGCCTGGACAGGGTATATCCAACTAATGAAAAACTGTTTTTT
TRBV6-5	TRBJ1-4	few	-	CASSYRAEGKLFF	TGTGCCAGCAGTTATAGGGCCGAGGGAAAACTGTTTTTT
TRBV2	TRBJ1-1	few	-	CASVPGTLNTEAFF	TGTGCCAGCGTCCCCGGGACCCTAAACACTGAAGCTTTCTTT
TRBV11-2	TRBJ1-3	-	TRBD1	CAVLETGYGNTIYF	TGTGCCGTGCTAGAGACAGGGTACGGAAACACCATATATTTT
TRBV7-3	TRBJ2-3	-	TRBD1	CASSSPGTGGTDTQYF	TGTGCCAGCAGCTCTCCCGGGACAGGGGGCACAGATACGCAGTATTTT
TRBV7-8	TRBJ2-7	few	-	CASSLGRTAYEQYF	TGTGCCAGCAGCTTAGGGCGGACAGCATACGAGCAGTACTTC
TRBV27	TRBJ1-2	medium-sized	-	CASSLRGAQGYTF	TGTGCCAGCAGTTTGAGGGGGGCGCAGGGCTACACCTTC
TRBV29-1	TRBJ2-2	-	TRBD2	CSVGTSGGNTGELFF	TGCAGCGTCGGGACTAGCGGGGGGAACACCGGGGAGCTGTTTTTT
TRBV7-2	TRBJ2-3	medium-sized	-	CASSRGADTQYF	TGTGCCAGCAGTCGAGGGGCAGATACGCAGTATTTT
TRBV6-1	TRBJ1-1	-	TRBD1	CASRSTGGTEAFF	TGTGCCAGCAGGTCTACAGGGGGCACTGAAGCTTTCTTT
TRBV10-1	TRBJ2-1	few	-	CASSETGLVSYNEQFF	TGCGCCAGCAGTGAGACGGGACTGGTTTCCTACAATGAGCAGTTCTTC
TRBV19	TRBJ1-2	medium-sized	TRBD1	CASLYRGGYGYTF	TGTGCCAGCCTCTACAGGGGCGGCTATGGCTACACCTTC
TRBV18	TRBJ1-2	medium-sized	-	CASSPQGRHYGYTF	TGTGCCAGCTCACCCCAGGGGCGCCACTATGGCTACACCTTC
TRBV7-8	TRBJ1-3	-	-	CASSFGQTSGNTIYF	TGTGCCAGCAGCTTTGGACAGACCTCTGGAAACACCATATATTTT
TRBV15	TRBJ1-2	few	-	CATRNEGVNYGYTF	TGTGCCACCAGGAACGAAGGCGTAAACTATGGCTACACCTTC
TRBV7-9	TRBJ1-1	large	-	CASSVETGTEAFF	TGTGCCAGCAGCGTTGAGACAGGCACTGAAGCTTTCTTT
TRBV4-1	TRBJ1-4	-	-	CASSQDRSESGGEKLFF	TGCGCCAGCAGCCAAGATCGCAGTGAGTCCGGGGGAGAAAAACTGTTTTTT
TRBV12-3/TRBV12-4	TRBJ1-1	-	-	CASSSDGVGAEAFF	TGTGCCAGCAGTTCAGACGGGGTTGGGGCTGAAGCTTTCTTT
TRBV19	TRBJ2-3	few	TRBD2	CASTRRTSGGVSTDTQYF	TGTGCCAGTACCCGGAGAACTAGCGGGGGGGTTAGCACAGATACGCAGTATTTT
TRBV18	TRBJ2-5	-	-	CASSPPSSQETQYF	TGTGCCAGCTCACCACCGTCCAGTCAAGAGACCCAGTACTTC
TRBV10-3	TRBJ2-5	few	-	CAISDRPGQETQYF	TGTGCCATCAGTGATCGTCCAGGACAAGAGACCCAGTACTTC
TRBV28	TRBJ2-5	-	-	CASSEGPGSGETQYF	TGTGCCAGCAGCGAGGGCCCCGGCTCCGGGGAGACCCAGTACTTC
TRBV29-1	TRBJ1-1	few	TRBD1	CSVDPGQGDTEAFF	TGCAGCGTTGATCCGGGACAGGGAGACACTGAAGCTTTCTTT
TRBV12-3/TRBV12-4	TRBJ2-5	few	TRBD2	CASTPGLEETQYF	TGTGCCAGCACTCCGGGACTAGAAGAGACCCAGTACTTC
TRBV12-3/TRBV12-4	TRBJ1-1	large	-	CASSAIMNTEAFF	TGTGCCAGCAGTGCCATTATGAACACTGAAGCTTTCTTT
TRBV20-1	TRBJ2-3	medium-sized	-	CSARASSAPDTQYF	TGCAGTGCTAGAGCGAGTTCGGCTCCGGATACGCAGTATTTT
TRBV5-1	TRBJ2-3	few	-	CASSLGGRSSTDTQYF	TGCGCCAGCAGCCTAGGGGGGCGATCTAGCACAGATACGCAGTATTTT
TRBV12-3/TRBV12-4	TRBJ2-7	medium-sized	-	CASSIYSEQYF	TGTGCCAGCAGTATATACTCCGAGCAGTACTTC
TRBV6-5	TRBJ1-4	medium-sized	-	CASSYYPGREKLFF	TGTGCCAGCAGTTACTATCCGGGGCGGGAAAAACTGTTTTTT
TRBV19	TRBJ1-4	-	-	CASSPLGDFNEKLFF	TGTGCCAGTAGTCCTCTCGGGGACTTTAATGAAAAACTGTTTTTT
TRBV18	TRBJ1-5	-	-	CASSRWEGFNQPQHF	TGTGCCAGCTCCAGGTGGGAGGGATTCAATCAGCCCCAGCATTTT
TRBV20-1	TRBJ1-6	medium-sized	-	CSAAGAPSSPLHF	TGCAGTGCTGCGGGGGCTCCAAGTTCACCCCTCCACTTT
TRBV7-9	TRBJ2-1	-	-	CASSPIPGVSSYNEQFF	TGTGCCAGCAGCCCTATCCCCGGGGTTAGCTCCTACAATGAGCAGTTCTTC
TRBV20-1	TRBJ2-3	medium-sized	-	CSARSSTDTQYF	TGCAGTGCTAGGTCGAGCACAGATACGCAGTATTTT
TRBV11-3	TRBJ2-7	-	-	CASSNQGYEQYF	TGTGCCAGCAGCAACCAGGGTTACGAGCAGTACTTC
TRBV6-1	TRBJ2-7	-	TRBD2	CASKAKPSGSSSYEQYF	TGTGCCAGCAAAGCGAAGCCTAGCGGTAGTTCCTCCTACGAGCAGTACTTC
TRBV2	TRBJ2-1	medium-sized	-	CASKGRIYNEQFF	TGTGCCAGCAAGGGAAGAATCTACAATGAGCAGTTCTTC